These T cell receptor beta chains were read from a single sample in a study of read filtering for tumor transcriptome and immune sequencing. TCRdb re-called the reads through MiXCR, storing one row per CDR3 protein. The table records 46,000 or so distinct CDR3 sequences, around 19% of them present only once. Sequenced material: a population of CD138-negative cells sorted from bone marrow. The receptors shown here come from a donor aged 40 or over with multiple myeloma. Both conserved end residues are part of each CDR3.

CASSLLQGYEQYF,TRBV7-2
CSVLLASGANVLTF,TRBV29-1
CASSSGVGTQETQYF,TRBV5-1
CATTPRGVRETQYF,TRBV12-3/TRBV12-4
CASSHLLFGQGAEAFF,TRBV4-1
CASSGVRVTTEAFF,TRBV2
CSVEDLHDGFYGYTF,TRBV29-1
CASSPLAGLNIAQYF,TRBV5-1
CASSLAGLTDTQYF,TRBV6-5
CASSELGTSRSLEQFF,TRBV25-1
CASSRTGTSGWRTQETQYF,TRBV7-2
CASSKTSHSTDTQYF,TRBV5-4
CAGSHEGTESDEQFF,TRBV3-1
CSARDPSTGEADTQYF,TRBV20-1
CASSPAGSGNTIYF,TRBV5-1
CSVNGDTREQYF,TRBV29-1
CSATGWAGGPTGEQYF,TRBV20-1
CASSSYSGTSNRNEQFF,TRBV11-2
CSASQGANEQFF,TRBV20-1
CASTGTRVGTEAFF,TRBV2
CASSSHTSGRSPSSYNEQFF,TRBV5-1
CASSSISTSGRGYNEQFF,TRBV28
CSARGPTGPNQPQHF,TRBV20-1
CAWSGGGSYGYTF,TRBV30
CASSYIGSGRAVETQYF,TRBV6-5
CASSLASDTASGNTIYF,TRBV5-1
CASSEEGPSRRTQYF,TRBV2
CASSARSGTEAFF,TRBV10-2
CASSLASPGLAGYLSSYNEQFF,TRBV7-8
CATSGTGPYNEQFF,TRBV24-1
CASSLDGHEKLFF,TRBV7-2
CSAYRVSGSSYNEQFF,TRBV20-1
CASSFSGAPNEKLFF,TRBV11-2
CASSVAQLQETQYF,TRBV9
CASFPGGSSYNEQFF,TRBV18
CASSRRGSANTGELFF,TRBV19
CATRLADTQYF,TRBV7-9
CAILTGNNEQFF,TRBV24-1
CASSPRVLVNNEKSF,TRBV6-2/TRBV6-3
CASSSSGGDEQYF,TRBV7-2
CASSQRLAGGPHTGELFF,TRBV3-1
CASTVGGANYGYTF,TRBV9
CASTGAYEQYF,TRBV6-5
CSAMTSGYTGELFF,TRBV20-1
CSASPQGLGQPQHF,TRBV20-1
CASSGTAPDTQYF,TRBV2
CASGLFAGTPYGYTF,TRBV12-3/TRBV12-4
CASSQDRYPQNEQFF,TRBV14
CASSPESGQTTEQYF,TRBV19
CASSTRRRSRFDTDTQYF,TRBV28
CASSFKGEETQYF,TRBV12-3/TRBV12-4
CASSPEVEGGFNTEAFF,TRBV5-4
CAIRTGTSGSVKQFF,TRBV10-3
CASSLLGGTGNTIYF,TRBV12-3/TRBV12-4
CASSLQASPTDTQYF,TRBV5-1